The rows below give T cell receptor beta chains drawn from one sample of a study of control samples from healthy donors and cancer patients. Clones were sequenced by immunoSEQ multiplex PCR, and TCRdb holds only the in-frame ones, with some missing. This sample yields about 110,000 clones, of which approximately 82% are seen a single time; around 6.6% belongs to the top ten. The sequenced material came from blood. These receptors were collected from a young man in good health. The CDR3 runs from the conserved cysteine through the conserved F or W. A D gene is named only where the DNA matches it firmly. A clone size is listed for some rows: how often the clone was seen (once, few, many), or a class if it is expanded.

d_gene: -
j_gene: TRBJ1-1
abundance: -
v_gene: TRBV2
CDR3nt: TGTGTCGATCGGGGCGGGAACACTGAAGCTTTCTTT
CDR3aa: CVDRGGNTEAFF

d_gene: TRBD1
j_gene: TRBJ1-1
abundance: -
v_gene: TRBV30
CDR3nt: TGTGCCAGCAACTTCAGGGGGCGCGCAGGCACTGAAGCTTTCTTT
CDR3aa: CASNFRGRAGTEAFF

d_gene: -
j_gene: TRBJ1-1
abundance: -
v_gene: TRBV28
CDR3nt: TGTGCCAGCAGGGGGGCCGGAAGGGACACTGAAGCTTTCTTT
CDR3aa: CASRGAGRDTEAFF

d_gene: TRBD1
j_gene: TRBJ1-2
abundance: -
v_gene: TRBV29-1
CDR3nt: TGCAGCGTTGAAGTTAGGGGGCTTAGGGGCTACACCTTC
CDR3aa: CSVEVRGLRGYTF

d_gene: TRBD1
j_gene: TRBJ1-6
abundance: -
v_gene: TRBV12-5
CDR3nt: TGTGCTAGTGGTTTTGGACAGGGCAATTCACCCCTCCACTTT
CDR3aa: CASGFGQGNSPLHF

d_gene: TRBD2
j_gene: TRBJ2-3
abundance: once
v_gene: TRBV20-1
CDR3nt: TGCAGTGCTAGCGCTGCGGGGGGGTATTTT
CDR3aa: CSASAAGGYF

d_gene: TRBD1
j_gene: TRBJ2-1
abundance: -
v_gene: TRBV18
CDR3nt: TGTGCCAGCTCACCACAGGGGGCTAGGGATGAGCAGTTCTTC
CDR3aa: CASSPQGARDEQFF

d_gene: -
j_gene: TRBJ2-1
abundance: -
v_gene: TRBV11-1
CDR3nt: TGTGCCAGCAGCTTAGCTGGCAGCATAAATGAGCAGTTCTTC
CDR3aa: CASSLAGSINEQFF

d_gene: -
j_gene: TRBJ2-5
abundance: -
v_gene: TRBV5-6
CDR3nt: TGTGCCAGCAGCCAGCCCCCGGGACCAACGTACCAAGAGACCCAGTACTTC
CDR3aa: CASSQPPGPTYQETQYF

d_gene: -
j_gene: TRBJ2-7
abundance: few
v_gene: TRBV19
CDR3nt: TGTGCCAGTAGTCCCGGACAGAACTACGAGCAGTACTTC
CDR3aa: CASSPGQNYEQYF

d_gene: TRBD1
j_gene: TRBJ1-3
abundance: -
v_gene: TRBV28
CDR3nt: TGTGCCAGCAGTTACGGGACAGGGGTGCGCTCTGGAAACACCATATATTTT
CDR3aa: CASSYGTGVRSGNTIYF

d_gene: -
j_gene: TRBJ1-5
abundance: -
v_gene: TRBV5-1
CDR3nt: TGCGCCAGCAGCTTGGGGGAGGGTGGGCAGCCCCAGCATTTT
CDR3aa: CASSLGEGGQPQHF

d_gene: -
j_gene: TRBJ1-1
abundance: -
v_gene: TRBV7-9
CDR3nt: TGTGCCAGCAGCTTTGGCATTACGAACACTGAAGCTTTCTTT
CDR3aa: CASSFGITNTEAFF

d_gene: -
j_gene: TRBJ1-1
abundance: -
v_gene: TRBV4-3
CDR3nt: TGCGCCAGCAGCCAAGATATCCCCCTCAGGGGAAACACTGAAGCTTTCTTT
CDR3aa: CASSQDIPLRGNTEAFF

d_gene: -
j_gene: TRBJ1-2
abundance: -
v_gene: TRBV3-1/TRBV3-2
CDR3nt: TGTGCCAGCAGCCAAGTAGGCCAGTCTAACTATGGCTACACCTTC
CDR3aa: CASSQVGQSNYGYTF

d_gene: -
j_gene: TRBJ1-5
abundance: -
v_gene: TRBV6-6
CDR3nt: TGTGCCAGCAGGGGGCCGACAAATAGCAATCAGCCCCAGCATTTT
CDR3aa: CASRGPTNSNQPQHF

d_gene: -
j_gene: TRBJ2-3
abundance: -
v_gene: TRBV5-6
CDR3nt: TGTGCCAGCAGCCAAACGGGGAACCCTAGCACAGATACGCAGTATTTT
CDR3aa: CASSQTGNPSTDTQYF

d_gene: -
j_gene: TRBJ2-1
abundance: -
v_gene: TRBV6-5
CDR3nt: TGTGCCAGCCGGACGGCCTACAATGAGCAGTTCTTC
CDR3aa: CASRTAYNEQFF

d_gene: TRBD1
j_gene: TRBJ1-2
abundance: -
v_gene: TRBV7-9
CDR3nt: TGTGCCAGCAGCCCGCCGGGACAGGGAAACCCTAACTATGGCTACACCTTC
CDR3aa: CASSPPGQGNPNYGYTF

d_gene: -
j_gene: TRBJ1-6
abundance: once
v_gene: TRBV10-3
CDR3nt: TGTGCCATCGGGCAGGGTGAAGGCAGGATTTCACCCCTCCACTTT
CDR3aa: CAIGQGEGRISPLHF

d_gene: -
j_gene: TRBJ2-1
abundance: -
v_gene: TRBV6-5
CDR3nt: TGTGCCAGCAGTTACTCGGCACAGAAACACAATGAGCAGTTCTTC
CDR3aa: CASSYSAQKHNEQFF

d_gene: -
j_gene: TRBJ2-5
abundance: once
v_gene: TRBV19
CDR3nt: TGTGCCAGTAGTATTGGGGGATTCCAAGAGACCCAGTACTTC
CDR3aa: CASSIGGFQETQYF

d_gene: TRBD1
j_gene: TRBJ1-4
abundance: -
v_gene: TRBV6-6
CDR3nt: TGTGCCAGCAGGACCGGGACAGCAAATGAAAAACTGTTTTTT
CDR3aa: CASRTGTANEKLFF

d_gene: -
j_gene: TRBJ1-1
abundance: -
v_gene: TRBV13
CDR3nt: TGTGCCAGCAGCTTGGGAGGGGATAACACTGAAGCTTTCTTT
CDR3aa: CASSLGGDNTEAFF

d_gene: -
j_gene: TRBJ1-1
abundance: -
v_gene: TRBV19
CDR3nt: TGTGCCAGTAGTACCATTGCCGGAGGGAAGGTCACTGAAGCTTTCTTT
CDR3aa: CASSTIAGGKVTEAFF

d_gene: -
j_gene: TRBJ2-7
abundance: -
v_gene: TRBV7-8
CDR3nt: TGTGCCAGCAGCTTAGCGGGCGAGGGGAGGGAGCAGTACTTC
CDR3aa: CASSLAGEGREQYF

d_gene: -
j_gene: TRBJ1-1
abundance: few
v_gene: TRBV19
CDR3nt: TGTGCCAGTACTCCCCAGGTGGGGAAAACTGAAGCTTTCTTT
CDR3aa: CASTPQVGKTEAFF

d_gene: -
j_gene: TRBJ1-4
abundance: few
v_gene: TRBV2
CDR3nt: TGTGCCACGGCAAAACGGGGGGGGAATGAAAAACTGTTTTTT
CDR3aa: CATAKRGGNEKLFF

d_gene: -
j_gene: TRBJ1-1
abundance: -
v_gene: TRBV29-1
CDR3nt: TGCAGCGTCTTATTAGACCACACTGAAGCTTTCTTT
CDR3aa: CSVLLDHTEAFF

d_gene: TRBD1
j_gene: TRBJ2-1
abundance: -
v_gene: TRBV6-5
CDR3nt: TGTGCCAGCACTCTCCGGGACAGAAGTAATGAGCAGTTCTTC
CDR3aa: CASTLRDRSNEQFF

d_gene: -
j_gene: TRBJ1-1
abundance: -
v_gene: TRBV11-2
CDR3nt: TGTGCCAGCAGCTTAGCTTCGGGGAACACTGAAGCTTTCTTT
CDR3aa: CASSLASGNTEAFF

d_gene: -
j_gene: TRBJ1-2
abundance: -
v_gene: TRBV7-9
CDR3nt: TGTGCCAGCACCTCTCTAAGGGGGAGTTCGGGGGATTTTTATGGCTACACCTTC
CDR3aa: CASTSLRGSSGDFYGYTF

d_gene: -
j_gene: TRBJ2-7
abundance: -
v_gene: TRBV12-3/TRBV12-4
CDR3nt: TGTGCCAGCAGTCTTTCGGCCGACTACGAGCAGTACTTC
CDR3aa: CASSLSADYEQYF

d_gene: TRBD1
j_gene: TRBJ2-1
abundance: -
v_gene: TRBV6-5
CDR3nt: TGTGCCAGCAGTTCACCGGGACAGCGTTTTAATGAGCAGTTCTTC
CDR3aa: CASSSPGQRFNEQFF

d_gene: -
j_gene: TRBJ2-4
abundance: -
v_gene: TRBV27
CDR3nt: TGTGCCAGCAGTCGTAATAGCATAGCCAAAAACATTCAGTACTTC
CDR3aa: CASSRNSIAKNIQYF

d_gene: TRBD1
j_gene: TRBJ2-7
abundance: few
v_gene: TRBV25-1
CDR3nt: TGTGCCAGCAGTGAAGAAGGGAAGGGACAGGTCTACGAGCAGTACTTC
CDR3aa: CASSEEGKGQVYEQYF

d_gene: -
j_gene: TRBJ1-5
abundance: few
v_gene: TRBV18
CDR3nt: TGTGCCAGCCGGGAGGGCGGCGATCAGCCCCAGCATTTT
CDR3aa: CASREGGDQPQHF

d_gene: -
j_gene: TRBJ2-4
abundance: -
v_gene: TRBV5-6
CDR3nt: TGTGCCAGCAGCTTGGAAATCGGCGTGACCAAAAACATTCAGTACTTC
CDR3aa: CASSLEIGVTKNIQYF

d_gene: -
j_gene: TRBJ2-2
abundance: -
v_gene: TRBV30
CDR3nt: TGTGCCTGGAGTGTTCAGGGGAGGACCGGGGAGCTGTTTTTT
CDR3aa: CAWSVQGRTGELFF

d_gene: -
j_gene: TRBJ2-2
abundance: -
v_gene: TRBV2
CDR3nt: TGTGCCAGCAGGACCCAGGGTCTTGGAGGGACCGGGGAGCTGTTTTTT
CDR3aa: CASRTQGLGGTGELFF

d_gene: -
j_gene: TRBJ2-6
abundance: -
v_gene: TRBV10-3
CDR3nt: TGTGCCATCAGGATTATGAACCGGGACGGTGCAGCCTCTGGGGCCAACGTCCTGACTTTC
CDR3aa: CAIRIMNRDGAASGANVLTF

d_gene: TRBD1
j_gene: TRBJ1-2
abundance: -
v_gene: TRBV7-9
CDR3nt: TGTGCCAGCAGCAGTTCGGACAGGGTGAACTATAGCTACACCTTC
CDR3aa: CASSSSDRVNYSYTF

d_gene: TRBD1
j_gene: TRBJ1-6
abundance: -
v_gene: TRBV7-2
CDR3nt: TGTGCCAGCAGCCCTCGCCCGGACAGGGGGCGCCCCCTCCACTTT
CDR3aa: CASSPRPDRGRPLHF

d_gene: -
j_gene: TRBJ2-5
abundance: few
v_gene: TRBV5-1
CDR3nt: TGCGCCAGCAGCTTGAGCAGGGCAGGGAGAGAGACCCAGTACTTC
CDR3aa: CASSLSRAGRETQYF

d_gene: -
j_gene: TRBJ2-2
abundance: -
v_gene: TRBV25-1
CDR3nt: TGTGCCAGCAGTCGAGGGGGGACTCCCGCCAGGGGCGGGGAGCTGTTTTTT
CDR3aa: CASSRGGTPARGGELFF

d_gene: -
j_gene: TRBJ2-1
abundance: -
v_gene: TRBV6-1
CDR3nt: TGTGCCAGCAGTGTAGCAGGGGTCAGTTACAATGAGCAGTTCTTC
CDR3aa: CASSVAGVSYNEQFF

d_gene: -
j_gene: TRBJ2-2
abundance: -
v_gene: TRBV9
CDR3nt: TGTGCCAGCTCCCCGGGGGATTTGAATGGCGGGGAGCTGTTTTTT
CDR3aa: CASSPGDLNGGELFF

d_gene: -
j_gene: TRBJ1-1
abundance: once
v_gene: TRBV5-1
CDR3nt: TGCGCCAGCAGCTTGGCACAGTTAAACACTGAAGCTTTCTTT
CDR3aa: CASSLAQLNTEAFF

d_gene: -
j_gene: TRBJ2-1
abundance: -
v_gene: TRBV4-2
CDR3nt: TGTGCCAGCAGCCAAGTCAATGAGCAGTTCTTC
CDR3aa: CASSQVNEQFF

d_gene: -
j_gene: TRBJ1-1
abundance: -
v_gene: TRBV4-2
CDR3nt: TGTGCCAGCAGCCGGGGGGGCGGCCAGGAGGAAGCTTTCTTT
CDR3aa: CASSRGGGQEEAFF